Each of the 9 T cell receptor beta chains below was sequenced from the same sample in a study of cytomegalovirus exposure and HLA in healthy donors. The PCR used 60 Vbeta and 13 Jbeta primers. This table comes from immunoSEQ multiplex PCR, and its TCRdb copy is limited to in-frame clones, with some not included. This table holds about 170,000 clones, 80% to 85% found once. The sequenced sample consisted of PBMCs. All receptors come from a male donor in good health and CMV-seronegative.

CDR3 DNA: TGTGCCTGGAGTGTAGGAGGGGGGGACCATGGGACGCAGTATTTT. Protein product: CAWSVGGGDHGTQYF. The V call is TRBV30, the J call TRBJ2-3; perhaps TRBD2 as D (7 bases). The germline CDR1 and CDR2 sequences are GTSNPN and SVGIG (reference sequence). V was clipped by 0 bases and J by 9 bases, with 19 bases between them. CDR3 length equals 15 residues.

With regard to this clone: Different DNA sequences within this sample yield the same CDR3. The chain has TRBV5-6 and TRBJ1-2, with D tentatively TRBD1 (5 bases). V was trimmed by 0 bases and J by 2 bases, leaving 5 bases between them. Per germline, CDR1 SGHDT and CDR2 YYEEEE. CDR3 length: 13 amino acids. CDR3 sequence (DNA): TGTGCCAGCAGCTTGGACAGGAACTATGGCTACACCTTC. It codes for CASSLDRNYGYTF.

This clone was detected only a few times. The CDR3 protein is CASSSWGGNTGELFF. CDR3 nucleotide sequence: TGTGCCAGCAGTTCGTGGGGCGGGAACACCGGGGAGCTGTTTTTT. The chain couples TRBV27 to TRBJ2-2; D is possibly TRBD1 (5 bases). V gave up 4 bases and J gave up 1 base, with 10 bases separating them. In germline, CDR1 is MNHEY, CDR2 SMNVEV (reference sequence). This CDR3 is built from 15 residues.

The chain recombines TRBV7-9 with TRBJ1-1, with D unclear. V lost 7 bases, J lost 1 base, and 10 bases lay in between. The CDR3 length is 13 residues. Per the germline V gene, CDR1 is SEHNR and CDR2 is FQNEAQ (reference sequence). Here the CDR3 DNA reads TGTGCCAGCAACGACGGGTGGAACACTGAAGCTTTCTTT. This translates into CASNDGWNTEAFF.

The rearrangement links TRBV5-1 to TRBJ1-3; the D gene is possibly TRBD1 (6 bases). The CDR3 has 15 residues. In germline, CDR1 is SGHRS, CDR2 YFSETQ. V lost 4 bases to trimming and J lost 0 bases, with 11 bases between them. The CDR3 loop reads CASSRRGNSGNTIYF. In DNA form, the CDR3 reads TGCGCCAGCAGCCGCAGGGGCAACTCTGGAAACACCATATATTTT.

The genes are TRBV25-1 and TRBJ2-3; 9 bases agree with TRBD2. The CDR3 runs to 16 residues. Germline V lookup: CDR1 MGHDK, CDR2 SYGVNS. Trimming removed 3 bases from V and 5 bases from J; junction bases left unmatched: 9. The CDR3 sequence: CASSDPAGGHRDTQYF. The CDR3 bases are TGTGCCAGCAGTGATCCCGCGGGGGGGCACAGAGATACGCAGTATTTT.

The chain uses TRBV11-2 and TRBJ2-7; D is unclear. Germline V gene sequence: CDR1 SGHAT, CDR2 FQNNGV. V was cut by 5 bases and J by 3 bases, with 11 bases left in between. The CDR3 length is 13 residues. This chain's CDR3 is CASSTGLRYEQYF. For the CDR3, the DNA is TGTGCCAGCAGCACCGGTCTTCGCTACGAGCAGTACTTC. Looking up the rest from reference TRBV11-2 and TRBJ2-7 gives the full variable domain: EAGVAQSPRYKIIEKRQSVAFWCNPISGHATLYWYQQILGQGPKLLIQFQNNGVVDDSQLPKDRFSAERLKGVDSTLKIQPAKLEDSAVYLCASSTGLRYEQYFGPGTRLTVT.

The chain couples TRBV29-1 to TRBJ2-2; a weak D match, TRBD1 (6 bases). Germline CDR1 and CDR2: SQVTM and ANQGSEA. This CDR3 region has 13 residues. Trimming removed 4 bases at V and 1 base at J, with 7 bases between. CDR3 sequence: CSVGRGNTGELFF. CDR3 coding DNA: TGCAGCGTTGGCAGGGGGAACACCGGGGAGCTGTTTTTT.

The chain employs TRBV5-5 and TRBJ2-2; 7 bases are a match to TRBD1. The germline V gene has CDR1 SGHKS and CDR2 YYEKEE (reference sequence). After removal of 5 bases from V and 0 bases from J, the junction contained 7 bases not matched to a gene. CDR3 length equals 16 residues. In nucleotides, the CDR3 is TGTGCCAGCAGGGGAGCCGGGACAGCGAACACCGGGGAGCTGTTTTTT. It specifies CASRGAGTANTGELFF. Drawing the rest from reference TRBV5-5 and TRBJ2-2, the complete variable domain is DAGVTQSPTHLIKTRGQQVTLRCSPISGHKSVSWYQQVLGQGPQFIFQYYEKEERGRGNFPDRFSARQFPNYSSELNVNALLLGDSALYLCASRGAGTANTGELFFGEGSRLTVL.